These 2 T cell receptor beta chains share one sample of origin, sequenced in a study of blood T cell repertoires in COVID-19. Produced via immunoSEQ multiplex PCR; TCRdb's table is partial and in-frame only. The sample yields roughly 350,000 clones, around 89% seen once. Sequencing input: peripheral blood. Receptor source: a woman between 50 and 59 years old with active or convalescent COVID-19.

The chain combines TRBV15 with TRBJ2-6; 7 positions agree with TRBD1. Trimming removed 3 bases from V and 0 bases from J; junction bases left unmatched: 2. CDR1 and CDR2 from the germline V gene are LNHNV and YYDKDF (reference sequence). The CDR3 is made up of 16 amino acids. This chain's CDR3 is CATSSRTGSGANVLTF. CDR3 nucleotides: TGTGCCACCAGCAGCAGGACAGGCTCTGGGGCCAACGTCCTGACTTTC.

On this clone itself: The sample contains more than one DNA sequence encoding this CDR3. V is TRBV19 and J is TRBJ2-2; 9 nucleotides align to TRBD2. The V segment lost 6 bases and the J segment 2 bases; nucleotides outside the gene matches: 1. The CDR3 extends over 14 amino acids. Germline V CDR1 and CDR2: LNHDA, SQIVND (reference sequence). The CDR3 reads CASRTSGNTGELFF. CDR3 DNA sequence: TGTGCCAGTAGGACTAGCGGTAACACCGGGGAGCTGTTTTTT.